This T cell receptor beta chain appears in the sequencing data of a study of tumor and adjacent non-tumor tissue in lung cancer. Study-wide background: Aged about 31 to 80 years, patients included fewer than 11 men and a few women with stage I to III disease.

RNA was extracted from bulk tissue without any cell sorting. More than 3 cm separated this lung sample from the edge of the tumor. Between August and November 2014, newly diagnosed, chemotherapy-naive lung cancer patients underwent thoracic surgery in China. A modified ARM-PCR protocol with three rounds of nested PCR amplified TCRbeta. TCRdb reprocessed the multiplex PCR reads with MiXCR, giving one entry per CDR3 protein. Of some 95,000 distinct CDR3 sequences listed, roughly 80% are singletons. To note about this clonotype: Its cognate antigen is unknown.

Findings and caveats of the study: Significantly higher TCR diversity was found in tumor than normal lung. In normal lung, the top 100 clones were significantly more dominant than in tumor.

Per the germline V gene, CDR1 is SGHAT and CDR2 is FQNNGV. The V gene end was trimmed by 9 bases and the J gene end by 8 bases; junction bases not matched to a gene: 14. CDR3 length: 14 residues. This TCR was recovered from a man between 60 and 70 years old with small cell lung cancer. The chain uses TRBV11-2 and TRBJ1-2, with TRBD1 matching over 8 bases. The sequenced sample consisted of distant non-tumor lung tissue. CDR3 sequence: CARRRTGTGGGYTF. The CDR3 nucleotides are TGTGCCAGGCGAAGGACAGGGACTGGGGGGGGCTACACCTTC.